This TCR beta chain comes out of a study of blood T cell repertoires in COVID-19. About the research overall: Sites in the United States, Italy and Spain provided acute and convalescent COVID-19 samples. The cDNA or gDNA used as material had been derived from T cells, B-cell-depleted T cells, or PBMCs.

Between the trimmed V and J ends, which lost 5 bases and 1 base, there was a span of 16 bases. Germline V lookup: CDR1 LNHDA, CDR2 SQIVND (reference sequence). This CDR3 region has 16 residues. Per the original data handling: Cell counts per sample came from amplifying reference gene primers. TCRdb keeps only in-frame clones here, not all; method: immunoSEQ multiplex PCR. That table gives V, J and clone size, and the DNA gave D and trimming. The profile shows approximately 150,000 clones, roughly 88% of them singletons. Source material: peripheral blood. The V and J genes are TRBV19 and TRBJ2-3; a possible D gene is TRBD2 (5 bases). This TCR came from a woman in her forties or fifties in a cohort sampled during active or convalescent COVID-19. CDR3 DNA sequence: TGTGCCAGTAGTTCGGGGTCGAGTCGAGGCACAGATACGCAGTATTTT. This translates into CASSSGSSRGTDTQYF.